The clone carrying this T cell receptor (beta chain) has just a few counts. The antigen is undetermined. Germline trimming cut 4 bases from V and 8 bases from J; bases unmatched to any gene: 11. The CDR3 contains 16 residues. Germline-derived CDR1 and CDR2 are MNHEY and SMNVEV (reference sequence). These data belong to a study of cytomegalovirus exposure and HLA in healthy donors. Study-wide findings and caveats: Within a later analysis, the majority of CMV-associated TCR beta chains appeared HLA-restricted.

PCR primers comprised 60 Vbeta and 13 Jbeta primers. Measured with immunoSEQ multiplex PCR; TCRdb has only the in-frame clones, and not every one. The sample holds 150,000 to 200,000 clones, around three quarters seen once. Source material: PBMCs. The source of this sequence is a woman aged 25 to 39 in good health and CMV-seronegative. The chain combines TRBV27 with TRBJ1-2, with 12 bases lining up with TRBD1. The CDR3 sequence: CASSSRLGTGGRGYTF. CDR3 nucleotide sequence: TGTGCCAGCAGTTCTCGCTTGGGGACAGGGGGCCGCGGCTACACCTTC.